The clone carrying this T cell receptor (beta chain) was found once. Seattle patient enrollment occurred during active infection, with longitudinal follow-up thereafter. Losses at the gene ends were 4 bases for V and 2 bases for J; bases not matched to a gene: 17. This CDR3 is built from 19 residues. Germline CDR1 and CDR2: LGHDT and YNNKEL (reference sequence). This record belongs to a study of blood T cell repertoires in COVID-19. Study summary: Samples of COVID-19 (acute and convalescent) were obtained from the United States, Italy and Spain. T cells, B-cell-depleted T cells, or PBMCs supplied cDNA or gDNA.

Authors' data handling: Amplification from reference gene primers served as the basis for estimated nucleated cell counts. Sequencing was performed with immunoSEQ multiplex PCR; in TCRdb, only in-frame clones are kept and a portion is missing. V, J and clone size derive from that table, while D and trimming were established from the DNA sequence. The sample shows around 100,000 clones, under 80% of them seen only once. This TCR derives from an older man with COVID-19, enrolled during active disease. The sequenced sample was peripheral blood. J is TRBJ2-4 and V is TRBV3-1 (or the pseudogene TRBV3-2); the match to TRBD1 covers 7 bases. CDR3 bases: TGTGCCAGCAGCCTCCACGGTTCCTGGACAGGAGAAACCAAAAACATTCAGTACTTC. The encoded protein is CASSLHGSWTGETKNIQYF.